This TCR beta chain was documented in a study of blood T cell repertoires in COVID-19 (TCRdb year 2020). Turning to the overall study: Samples covering the acute and convalescent phases of COVID-19 were provided by collaborators in the United States, Italy and Spain. The material from the prospective study consisted of cDNA or gDNA derived from T cells, B-cell-depleted T cells, or PBMCs. Subjects who had been exposed to COVID-19, were actively infected with it, or had recovered from it provided the deeply sampled blood TCRbeta repertoires that made up the dataset. The repertoires were released in a freely available public database intended as a resource for research on the immune response to SARS-CoV-2. Samples were obtained from the ongoing ImmuneRACE study (first 160 participants) and from 1,254 subjects provided by 6 global collaborators. A de-identified subject ID, COVID-19 status, age in years and sex were almost always included in the sample metadata. Where available, HLA class I and class II types were taken from metadata supplied by the sample provider and were not determined by assay-based typing.

The immunoSEQ Assay, a bias-controlled multiplex PCR, was used to amplify TCRbeta CDR3 regions from genomic DNA. The authors' analysis ran thus. Within the assay, amplification of reference gene primers was used to estimate how many nucleated cells each sample contained. To quantify the absolute abundance of each unique TCRbeta CDR3 rearrangement, sequence reads were collapsed and filtered. Productive Simpson clonality was computed per sample as the square root of Simpson's diversity index over productive rearrangements. TCRdb holds this immuneACCESS table with in-frame rearrangements only. Some clones are missing; in checked studies, unresolved V genes explain under half, and the rest has no known cause. V, J and clone size derive from that table, while D and trimming were established from the DNA sequence. A total of about 200,000 clones appear in this sample, less than 90% of them only once. The ten largest clones add up to 0.78% of the sample.

The collaborating institutions used their own protocols to collect whole blood in K2EDTA tubes. For TCRbeta analysis, collaborator samples were shipped as frozen whole blood, as isolated PBMCs, or as DNA extracted from either sample type. In the germline V gene (reference sequence), CDR1 corresponds to SGHNT and CDR2 to YYREEE. V is cut back by 1 base and J by 7 bases, with 5 bases in the junction unmatched. The CDR3 goes from the cysteine to the phenylalanine over 16 residues. The sequence is cut down to CDR3 DNA, 48 bases in frame from base 1. Findings and caveats that apply to the study as a whole: How much clinical and demographic metadata was included differed by source and by participant, and the metadata was provided uncurated.

About this clone itself: Its cognate antigen has yet to be identified. Base qualities were left out, and no much larger clone turns up one base away.

The V and J genes are TRBV5-4 and TRBJ2-2, with 12 middle bases fitting TRBD2. The sequenced material came from peripheral blood. This TCR derives from a woman aged 70-85 years with acute or convalescent COVID-19. The DNA sequence is as follows: TGTGCCAGCAGCTTGTCTAGCGGGGGGGCCATCGGGGAGCTGTTTTTT. It is translated as CASSLSSGGAIGELFF.